Listed below are T cell receptor beta chains from one sample, sequenced in a study of identical twins' blood T cells. Each CDR3 protein is one row after TCRdb ran MiXCR on the 5' RACE reads. This sample has around 380,000 distinct CDR3 sequences, with about 28% found just once. Specimen: PBMCs. These receptors all stem from a woman aged 18-49 years in good health. Each CDR3 is given with its conserved first and last residue. The order of the fields is V gene, D gene, clone size, J gene, CDR3 protein, CDR3 DNA. A D gene is named only where the DNA matches it firmly. A clone size is listed for some rows: how often the clone was seen (once, few, many), or a class if it is expanded.

V gene: TRBV11-2; D gene: -; clone size: -; J gene: TRBJ2-1; CDR3 protein: CASSLELEEFF; CDR3 DNA: TGTGCCAGCAGCTTAGAACTAGAAGAGTTCTTC
V gene: TRBV5-1; D gene: -; clone size: -; J gene: TRBJ2-3; CDR3 protein: CASSCNVVTDTQYF; CDR3 DNA: TGCGCCAGCAGCTGTAACGTGGTCACAGATACGCAGTATTTT
V gene: TRBV5-1; D gene: -; clone size: -; J gene: TRBJ1-2; CDR3 protein: CASSPAGQTYGYTF; CDR3 DNA: TGCGCCAGCAGCCCCGCCGGACAGACCTATGGCTACACCTTC
V gene: TRBV12-3/TRBV12-4; D gene: -; clone size: many; J gene: TRBJ1-1; CDR3 protein: CASSGSGQNEAFF; CDR3 DNA: TGTGCCAGCAGTGGATCCGGACAGAACGAAGCTTTCTTT
V gene: TRBV7-2; D gene: -; clone size: -; J gene: TRBJ2-1; CDR3 protein: CASSGGFAYNEQFF; CDR3 DNA: TGTGCCAGCAGCGGGGGGTTTGCCTACAATGAGCAGTTCTTC
V gene: TRBV19; D gene: -; clone size: -; J gene: TRBJ1-1; CDR3 protein: CASSILQVSAEAFF; CDR3 DNA: TGTGCCAGTAGTATCTTACAGGTGAGCGCTGAAGCTTTCTTT
V gene: TRBV14; D gene: -; clone size: many; J gene: TRBJ1-1; CDR3 protein: CASSQDRSRVRNF; CDR3 DNA: TGTGCCAGCAGCCAAGATAGGAGCAGGGTGCGAAACTTT
V gene: TRBV18; D gene: TRBD1; clone size: -; J gene: TRBJ1-2; CDR3 protein: CASSPGWDRGTDGYTF; CDR3 DNA: TGTGCCAGCTCACCAGGGTGGGACAGAGGCACGGATGGCTACACCTTC
V gene: TRBV12-3/TRBV12-4; D gene: -; clone size: -; J gene: TRBJ1-5; CDR3 protein: CASTRTKKDQPQHF; CDR3 DNA: TGTGCCAGCACCCGGACAAAAAAAGATCAGCCCCAGCATTTT
V gene: TRBV6-1; D gene: -; clone size: many; J gene: TRBJ2-2; CDR3 protein: CASSGKSTGELFF; CDR3 DNA: TGTGCCAGCAGTGGGAAGAGCACCGGGGAGCTGTTTTTT
V gene: TRBV7-2; D gene: TRBD1; clone size: few; J gene: TRBJ2-3; CDR3 protein: CASSPDRAADTQYF; CDR3 DNA: TGTGCCAGCAGCCCGGACAGGGCCGCTGATACGCAGTATTTT
V gene: TRBV3-1; D gene: -; clone size: -; J gene: TRBJ2-7; CDR3 protein: CASSQATRGFRAQYF; CDR3 DNA: TGTGCCAGCAGCCAAGCGACTAGGGGGTTCCGCGCGCAGTACTTC
V gene: TRBV3-1; D gene: -; clone size: -; J gene: TRBJ1-1; CDR3 protein: CASSQEAGQTEAFF; CDR3 DNA: TGTGCCAGCAGCCAAGAAGCGGGGCAAACTGAAGCTTTCTTT
V gene: TRBV29-1; D gene: -; clone size: few; J gene: TRBJ2-2; CDR3 protein: CSCDSTGELFF; CDR3 DNA: TGCAGCTGCGACAGCACCGGGGAGCTGTTTTTT
V gene: TRBV7-3; D gene: TRBD2; clone size: -; J gene: TRBJ2-1; CDR3 protein: CASSSLAGSYNEQFF; CDR3 DNA: TGTGCCAGCAGCTCCCTAGCGGGGAGTTACAATGAGCAGTTCTTC
V gene: TRBV3-2; D gene: -; clone size: -; J gene: TRBJ2-5; CDR3 protein: CASSRRGGTQYF; CDR3 DNA: TGTGCCAGCAGCCGCCGGGGGGGGACCCAGTACTTC
V gene: TRBV6-2/TRBV6-3; D gene: -; clone size: -; J gene: TRBJ1-2; CDR3 protein: CASSRGLGYTF; CDR3 DNA: TGTGCCAGCAGTAGAGGTCTCGGCTACACCTTC
V gene: TRBV7-2; D gene: TRBD2; clone size: -; J gene: TRBJ2-3; CDR3 protein: CASSSGLAWNTQYF; CDR3 DNA: TGTGCCAGCAGCTCGGGACTAGCCTGGAATACGCAGTATTTT
V gene: TRBV2; D gene: -; clone size: -; J gene: TRBJ2-7; CDR3 protein: CASASEVVGLSSYEQYF; CDR3 DNA: TGTGCCAGCGCCTCAGAGGTGGTCGGCTTGAGCTCCTACGAGCAGTACTTC
V gene: TRBV20-1; D gene: -; clone size: few; J gene: TRBJ1-2; CDR3 protein: CSATLGLVDNYGYTF; CDR3 DNA: TGCAGTGCTACTCTCGGCCTGGTAGATAACTATGGCTACACCTTC
V gene: TRBV9; D gene: -; clone size: few; J gene: TRBJ2-2; CDR3 protein: CASSPGGVVTGELFF; CDR3 DNA: TGTGCCAGCAGCCCCGGGGGAGTAGTCACCGGGGAGCTGTTTTTT
V gene: TRBV7-9; D gene: -; clone size: few; J gene: TRBJ1-2; CDR3 protein: CASSLPLRDGYTF; CDR3 DNA: TGTGCCAGCAGCTTGCCACTCAGGGATGGCTACACCTTC
V gene: TRBV2; D gene: TRBD2; clone size: -; J gene: TRBJ2-3; CDR3 protein: CASSRGLARSTDTQYF; CDR3 DNA: TGTGCCAGCAGTCGCGGACTAGCGAGGAGCACAGATACGCAGTATTTT
V gene: TRBV6-5; D gene: -; clone size: many; J gene: TRBJ1-2; CDR3 protein: CASSYGAQFYGYTF; CDR3 DNA: TGTGCCAGCAGTTACGGAGCACAGTTCTATGGCTACACCTTC
V gene: TRBV5-5; D gene: -; clone size: -; J gene: TRBJ1-4; CDR3 protein: CASSLGTVLNEKLFF; CDR3 DNA: TGTGCCAGCAGCTTGGGGACGGTTTTAAATGAAAAACTGTTTTTT
V gene: TRBV20-1; D gene: TRBD2; clone size: once; J gene: TRBJ2-7; CDR3 protein: CSARAPGLAARRYEQYF; CDR3 DNA: TGCAGTGCTAGGGCTCCGGGACTAGCGGCCCGTCGCTACGAGCAGTACTTC
V gene: TRBV27; D gene: -; clone size: -; J gene: TRBJ1-2; CDR3 protein: CATISTGARANYGYTF; CDR3 DNA: TGTGCCACTATATCAACCGGGGCCAGGGCCAACTATGGCTACACCTTC
V gene: TRBV13; D gene: -; clone size: -; J gene: TRBJ1-1; CDR3 protein: CASSFPRTEAFF; CDR3 DNA: TGTGCCAGCAGCTTTCCTCGCACTGAAGCTTTCTTT
V gene: TRBV20-1; D gene: TRBD2; clone size: few; J gene: TRBJ2-7; CDR3 protein: CSASQYPQRGPYEQYF; CDR3 DNA: TGCAGTGCTAGTCAATATCCCCAGCGGGGACCCTACGAGCAGTACTTC
V gene: TRBV29-1; D gene: -; clone size: -; J gene: TRBJ2-1; CDR3 protein: CSVGRRGNNEQFF; CDR3 DNA: TGCAGCGTGGGGCGGCGGGGTAACAATGAGCAGTTCTTC
V gene: TRBV12-5; D gene: -; clone size: many; J gene: TRBJ1-1; CDR3 protein: CASGLPLDTEAFF; CDR3 DNA: TGTGCTAGTGGTTTGCCGTTAGACACTGAAGCTTTCTTT
V gene: TRBV5-1; D gene: -; clone size: -; J gene: TRBJ2-7; CDR3 protein: CASSLVPPNYEQYF; CDR3 DNA: TGCGCCAGCAGCTTGGTTCCCCCGAACTACGAGCAGTACTTC
V gene: TRBV6-1; D gene: -; clone size: few; J gene: TRBJ1-2; CDR3 protein: CASSEGAVAGSNYGYTF; CDR3 DNA: TGTGCCAGCAGTGAAGGAGCTGTGGCCGGAAGCAACTATGGCTACACCTTC
V gene: TRBV20-1; D gene: TRBD1; clone size: many; J gene: TRBJ2-1; CDR3 protein: CSASGDRDYNEQFF; CDR3 DNA: TGCAGTGCTAGCGGGGACAGGGACTACAATGAGCAGTTCTTC